The T cell receptor beta chain described here comes from a study of cytomegalovirus exposure and HLA in healthy donors. Study-level points and caveats: Listed as cytomegalovirus-associated were 150 or so TCR beta chains. An analysis done earlier found most TCR beta V segments productive about 87% or about 30% of the time. Presence/absence analyses rested on an assumption that sequencing depth was roughly uniform across donors.

A multiplex PCR was run with 60 Vbeta primers and 13 Jbeta primers. Assay: immunoSEQ multiplex PCR; the TCRdb copy retains only in-frame clones and omits some. The sample shows about 67,000 clones, about 65% of them seen only once. J gave up 4 bases and V 3 bases, and 7 bases lay outside the gene matches. Germline V CDR1 and CDR2: SEHNR, FQNEAQ (reference sequence). The CDR3 loop spans 15 amino acids. A remark on this clone: Its matching antigen is unknown.

This TCR was recovered from a woman aged 25 to 39 in good health and CMV-seronegative. The gene calls are TRBV7-9 and TRBJ2-5; 8 bases match TRBD2. Sample: PBMCs. CDR3 residues: CASSFGSGGAETQYF. The CDR3 region has the DNA TGTGCCAGCAGCTTTGGGAGCGGGGGAGCAGAGACCCAGTACTTC.